This is a list of T cell receptor beta chains from one sample in a study of Graves' ophthalmopathy and Graves' hyperthyroidism. TCRdb reprocessed the multiplex PCR reads with MiXCR, giving one entry per CDR3 protein. The data show about 390,000 distinct CDR3 sequences, 15% seen once. The material sequenced was peripheral blood. These receptor sequences come from a woman younger than 35 with stable Graves' hyperthyroidism. The CDR3 runs from the conserved cysteine through the conserved F or W. Fields, in order: clone size, J gene, D gene, V gene, CDR3 protein, CDR3 DNA. D genes are given only for firm matches. A row's size may be missing; if present it is once, few, many or a size class.

many	TRBJ1-2	TRBD1	TRBV4-1	CASSQPRQGRRYGYTF	TGCGCCAGCAGCCAACCACGACAGGGGAGACGCTATGGCTACACCTTC
NA	TRBJ2-7	TRBD1	TRBV5-1	CTSSSGQGPYEQYF	TGCACCAGCAGCTCCGGACAGGGCCCCTACGAGCAGTACTTC
many	TRBJ2-7	TRBD1	TRBV19	CASSMTTGGRTYEQYF	TGTGCCAGTAGTATGACGACAGGGGGTAGGACCTACGAGCAGTACTTC
many	TRBJ1-5	TRBD1	TRBV6-1	CASSGISTGGYSNQPRHF	TGTGCCAGCAGTGGGATCAGTACAGGGGGATATAGCAATCAGCCCCGGCATTTT
NA	TRBJ1-2	TRBD1	TRBV6-1	CATDRGDGYTF	TGTGCCACCGACAGGGGGGATGGCTACACCTTC
few	TRBJ1-1	NA	TRBV20-1	CSAPSTDWLAFF	TGCAGTGCACCCTCGACAGACTGGTTAGCTTTCTTT
many	TRBJ2-7	TRBD1	TRBV15	CATSRPGQASYEQYF	TGTGCCACCAGCAGACCAGGACAGGCATCCTACGAGCAGTACTTC
many	TRBJ2-7	TRBD2	TRBV11-2	CASSLDLAGVYEQYF	TGTGCCAGCAGCTTAGATCTAGCGGGGGTCTACGAGCAGTACTTC
many	TRBJ1-2	NA	TRBV9	CASSVGAGANGYTF	TGTGCCAGCAGCGTAGGAGCAGGGGCAAATGGCTACACCTTC
many	TRBJ1-2	TRBD1	TRBV10-3	CALRTGEDYGYTF	TGTGCCCTACGGACAGGGGAGGACTATGGCTACACCTTC
many	TRBJ1-1	NA	TRBV20-1	CSAREGDVEAFF	TGCAGTGCTCGTGAGGGGGACGTTGAAGCTTTCTTT
many	TRBJ1-2	NA	TRBV11-2	CASSPLGGREDYGYTF	TGTGCCAGCAGCCCTCTGGGCGGGAGGGAGGACTATGGCTACACCTTC
many	TRBJ1-1	NA	TRBV6-1	CAGSEGPMNTEAFF	TGTGCCGGTTCCGAGGGCCCTATGAACACTGAAGCTTTCTTT
many	TRBJ2-4	NA	TRBV5-1	CASSLGLAKNIKYF	TGCGCCAGCAGCCTCGGTCTAGCCAAAAACATTAAGTACTTC
NA	TRBJ1-1	NA	TRBV12-3/TRBV12-4	CASLYSGLENTEAFF	TGTGCCAGCCTGTATTCAGGACTGGAGAACACTGAAGCTTTCTTT